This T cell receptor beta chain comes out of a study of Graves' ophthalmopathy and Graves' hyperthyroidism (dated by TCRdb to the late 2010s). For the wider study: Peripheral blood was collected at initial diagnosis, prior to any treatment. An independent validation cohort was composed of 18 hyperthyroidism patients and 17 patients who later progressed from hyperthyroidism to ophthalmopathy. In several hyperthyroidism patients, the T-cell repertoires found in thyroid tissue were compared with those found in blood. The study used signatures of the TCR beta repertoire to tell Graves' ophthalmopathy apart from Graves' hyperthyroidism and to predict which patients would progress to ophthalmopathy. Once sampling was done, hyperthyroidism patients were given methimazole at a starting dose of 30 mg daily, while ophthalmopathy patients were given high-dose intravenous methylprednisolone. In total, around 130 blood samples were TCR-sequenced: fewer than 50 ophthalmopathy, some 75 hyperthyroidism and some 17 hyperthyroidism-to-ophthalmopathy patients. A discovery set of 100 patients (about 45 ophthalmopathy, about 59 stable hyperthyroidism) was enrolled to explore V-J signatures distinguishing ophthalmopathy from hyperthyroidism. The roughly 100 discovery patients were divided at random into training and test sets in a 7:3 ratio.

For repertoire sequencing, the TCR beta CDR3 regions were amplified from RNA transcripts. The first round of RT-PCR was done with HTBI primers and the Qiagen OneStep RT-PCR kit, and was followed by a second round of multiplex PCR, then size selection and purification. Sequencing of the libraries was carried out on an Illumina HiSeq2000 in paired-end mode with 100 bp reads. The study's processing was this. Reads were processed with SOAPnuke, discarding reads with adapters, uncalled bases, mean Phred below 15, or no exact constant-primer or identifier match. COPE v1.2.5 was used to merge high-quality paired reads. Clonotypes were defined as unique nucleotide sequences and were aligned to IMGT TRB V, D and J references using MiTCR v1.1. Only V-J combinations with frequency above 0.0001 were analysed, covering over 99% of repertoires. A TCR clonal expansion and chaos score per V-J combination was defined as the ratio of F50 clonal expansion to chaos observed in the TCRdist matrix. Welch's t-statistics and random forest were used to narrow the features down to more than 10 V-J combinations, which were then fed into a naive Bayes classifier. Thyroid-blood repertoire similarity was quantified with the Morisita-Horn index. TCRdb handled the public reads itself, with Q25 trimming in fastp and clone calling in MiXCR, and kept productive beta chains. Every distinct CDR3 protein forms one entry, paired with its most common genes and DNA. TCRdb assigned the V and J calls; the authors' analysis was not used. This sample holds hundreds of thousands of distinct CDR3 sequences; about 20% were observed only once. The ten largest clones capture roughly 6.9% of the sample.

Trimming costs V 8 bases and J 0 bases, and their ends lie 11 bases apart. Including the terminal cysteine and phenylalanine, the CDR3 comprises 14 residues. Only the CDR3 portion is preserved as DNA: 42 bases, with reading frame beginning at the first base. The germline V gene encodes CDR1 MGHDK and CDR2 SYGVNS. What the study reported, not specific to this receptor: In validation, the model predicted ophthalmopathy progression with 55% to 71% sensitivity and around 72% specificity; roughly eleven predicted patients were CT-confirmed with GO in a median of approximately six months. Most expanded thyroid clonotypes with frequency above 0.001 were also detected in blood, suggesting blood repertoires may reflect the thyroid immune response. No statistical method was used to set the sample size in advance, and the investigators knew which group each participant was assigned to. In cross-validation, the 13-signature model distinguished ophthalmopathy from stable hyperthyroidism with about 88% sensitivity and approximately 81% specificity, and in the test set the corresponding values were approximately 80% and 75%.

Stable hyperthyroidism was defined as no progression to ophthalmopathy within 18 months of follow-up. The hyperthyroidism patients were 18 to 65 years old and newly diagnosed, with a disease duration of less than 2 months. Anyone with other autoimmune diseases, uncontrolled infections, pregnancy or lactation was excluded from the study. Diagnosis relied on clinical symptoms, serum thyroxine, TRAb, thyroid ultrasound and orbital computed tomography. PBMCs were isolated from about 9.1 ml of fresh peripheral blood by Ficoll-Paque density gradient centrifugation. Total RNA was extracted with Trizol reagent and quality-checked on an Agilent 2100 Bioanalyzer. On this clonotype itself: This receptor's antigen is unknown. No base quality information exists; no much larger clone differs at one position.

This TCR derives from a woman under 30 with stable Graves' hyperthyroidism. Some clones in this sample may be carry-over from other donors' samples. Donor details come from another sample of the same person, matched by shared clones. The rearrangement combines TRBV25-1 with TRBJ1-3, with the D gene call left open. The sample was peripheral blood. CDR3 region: CASRYTHSGNTIYF. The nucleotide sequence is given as TGTGCCAGCCGATACACTCACTCTGGAAACACCATATATTTT.